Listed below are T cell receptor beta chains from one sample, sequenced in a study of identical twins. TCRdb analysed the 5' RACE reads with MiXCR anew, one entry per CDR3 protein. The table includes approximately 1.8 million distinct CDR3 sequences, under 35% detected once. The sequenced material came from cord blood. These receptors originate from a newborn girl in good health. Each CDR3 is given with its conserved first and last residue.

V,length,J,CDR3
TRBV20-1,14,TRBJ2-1,CSASRAATYNEQFF
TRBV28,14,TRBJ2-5,CASSTGGSLETQYF
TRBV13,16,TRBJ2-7,CASNPTPPKPSYEQYF
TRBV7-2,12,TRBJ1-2,CASSLRVDGYTF
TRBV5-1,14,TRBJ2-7,CASSFNSRPYEQYF
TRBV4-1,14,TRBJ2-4,CASSQRGPKNIQYF
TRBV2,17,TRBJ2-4,CASSHTSTSGRETSEYF
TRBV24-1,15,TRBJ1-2,CATSAEDGEASGYTF
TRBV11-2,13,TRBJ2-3,CASRAHGTDTQYF
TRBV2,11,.,CASAFTSEQYF